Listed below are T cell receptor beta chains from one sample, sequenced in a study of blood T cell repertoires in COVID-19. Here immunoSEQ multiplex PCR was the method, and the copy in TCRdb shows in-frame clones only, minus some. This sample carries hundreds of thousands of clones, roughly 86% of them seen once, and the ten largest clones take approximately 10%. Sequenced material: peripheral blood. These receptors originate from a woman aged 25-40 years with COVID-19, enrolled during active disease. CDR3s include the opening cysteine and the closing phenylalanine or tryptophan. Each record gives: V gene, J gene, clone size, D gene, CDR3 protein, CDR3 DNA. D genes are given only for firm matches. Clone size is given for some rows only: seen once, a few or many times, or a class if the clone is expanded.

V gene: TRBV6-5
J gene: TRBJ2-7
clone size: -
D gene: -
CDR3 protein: CASGGGPYEQYF
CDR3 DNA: TGTGCCAGCGGGGGGGGCCCCTACGAGCAGTACTTC

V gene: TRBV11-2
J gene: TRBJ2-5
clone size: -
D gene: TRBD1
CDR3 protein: CASSFRAWTGVLETQYF
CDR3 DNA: TGTGCCAGCAGCTTTAGGGCATGGACAGGGGTTTTAGAGACCCAGTACTTC

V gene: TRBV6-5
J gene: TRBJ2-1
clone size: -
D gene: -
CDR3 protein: CASLTDYNEQFF
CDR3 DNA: TGTGCCAGCCTGACAGACTACAATGAGCAGTTCTTC

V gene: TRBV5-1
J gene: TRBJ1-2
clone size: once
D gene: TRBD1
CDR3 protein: CASSFGTGGVYGYTF
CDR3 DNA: TGCGCCAGCAGCTTCGGGACAGGGGGCGTCTATGGCTACACCTTC

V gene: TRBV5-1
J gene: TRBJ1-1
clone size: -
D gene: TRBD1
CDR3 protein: CASSLDRGTTEAFF
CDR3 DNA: TGCGCCAGCAGCTTGGACAGGGGGACGACTGAAGCTTTCTTT

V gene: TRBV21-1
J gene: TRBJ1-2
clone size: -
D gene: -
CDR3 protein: CASSAFHRALYGYTF
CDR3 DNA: TGTGCCAGCAGCGCCTTCCACAGGGCTCTCTATGGCTACACCTTC

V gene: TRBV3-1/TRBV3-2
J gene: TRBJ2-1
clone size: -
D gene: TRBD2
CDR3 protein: CASSQELAGGNEQFF
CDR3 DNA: TGTGCCAGCAGCCAAGAACTAGCGGGGGGCAATGAGCAGTTCTTC

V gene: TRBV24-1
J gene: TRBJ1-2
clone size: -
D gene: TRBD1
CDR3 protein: CATSDPLRTGGRSYTF
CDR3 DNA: TGTGCCACCAGTGATCCCCTCCGGACAGGGGGTAGGAGCTACACCTTC

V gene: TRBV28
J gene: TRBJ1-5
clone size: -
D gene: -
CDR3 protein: CASSFLQGNQPQHF
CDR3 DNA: TGTGCCAGCAGTTTTCTGCAGGGAAATCAGCCCCAGCATTTT

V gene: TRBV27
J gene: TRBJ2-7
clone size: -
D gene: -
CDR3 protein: CASSLSAGLAYEQYF
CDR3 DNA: TGTGCCAGCAGTTTATCCGCAGGATTAGCCTACGAGCAGTACTTC

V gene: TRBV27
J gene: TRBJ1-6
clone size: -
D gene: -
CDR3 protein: CASRLLWRLGYNSPLHF
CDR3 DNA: TGTGCCAGCAGATTACTGTGGCGCCTCGGGTATAATTCACCCCTCCACTTT

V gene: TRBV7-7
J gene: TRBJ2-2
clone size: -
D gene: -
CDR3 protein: CASSLGPLGTGELFF
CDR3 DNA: TGTGCCAGCAGCTTAGGGCCCCTAGGAACCGGGGAGCTGTTTTTT

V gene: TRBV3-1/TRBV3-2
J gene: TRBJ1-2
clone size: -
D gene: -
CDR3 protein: CASSQNPSGRGGYTF
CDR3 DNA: TGTGCCAGCAGCCAAAACCCTTCAGGGAGGGGTGGCTACACCTTC

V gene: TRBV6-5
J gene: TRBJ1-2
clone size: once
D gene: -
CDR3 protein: CASQGSHNYGYTF
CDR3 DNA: TGTGCCAGCCAGGGGAGTCATAACTATGGCTACACCTTC

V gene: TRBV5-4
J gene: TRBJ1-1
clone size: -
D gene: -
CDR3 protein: CASSLERGVQGGFF
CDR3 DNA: TGTGCCAGCAGCTTGGAACGAGGGGTTCAGGGAGGTTTCTTT

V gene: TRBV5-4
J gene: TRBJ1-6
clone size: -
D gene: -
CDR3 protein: CASRQGERNSPLHF
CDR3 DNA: TGTGCCAGCAGGCAGGGCGAACGTAATTCACCCCTCCACTTT

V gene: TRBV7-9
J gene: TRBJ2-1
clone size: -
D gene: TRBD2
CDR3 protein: CASSATSGGPRDEQFF
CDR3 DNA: TGTGCCAGCAGCGCAACTAGCGGGGGCCCTAGGGATGAGCAGTTCTTC

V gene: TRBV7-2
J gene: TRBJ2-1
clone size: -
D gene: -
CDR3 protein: CASSSLLGNEQFF
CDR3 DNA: TGTGCCAGCAGCTCACTGCTCGGGAATGAGCAGTTCTTC

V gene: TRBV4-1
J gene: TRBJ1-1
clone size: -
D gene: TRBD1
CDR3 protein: CASSPFGRWDREAFF
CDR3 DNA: TGCGCCAGCAGCCCCTTCGGAAGGTGGGACAGGGAAGCTTTCTTT

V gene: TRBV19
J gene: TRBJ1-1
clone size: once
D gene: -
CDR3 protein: CASSGGTEAFF
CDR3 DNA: TGTGCCAGTAGTGGCGGGACTGAAGCTTTCTTT

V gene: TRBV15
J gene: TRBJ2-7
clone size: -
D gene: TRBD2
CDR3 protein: CATRRGDAYEQYF
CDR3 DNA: TGTGCCACCAGGCGGGGGGACGCCTACGAGCAGTACTTC

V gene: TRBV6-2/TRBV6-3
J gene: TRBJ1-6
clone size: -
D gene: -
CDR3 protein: CASSLKASISYNSPLHF
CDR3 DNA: TGTGCCAGCAGTTTAAAAGCCTCCATCTCCTATAATTCACCCCTCCACTTT

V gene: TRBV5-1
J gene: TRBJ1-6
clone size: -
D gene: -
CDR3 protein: CASSLVQGRDKVF
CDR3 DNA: TGCGCCAGCAGCTTGGTGCAGGGGAGAGACAAAGTCTTT

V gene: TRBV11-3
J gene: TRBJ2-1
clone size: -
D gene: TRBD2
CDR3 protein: CASSPGGGRGFNEQFF
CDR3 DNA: TGTGCCAGCAGCCCCGGGGGGGGGCGAGGTTTCAATGAGCAGTTCTTC

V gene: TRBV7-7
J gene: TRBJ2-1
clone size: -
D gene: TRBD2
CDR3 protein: CASSLTSGGRIDEQFF
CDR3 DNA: TGTGCCAGCAGCTTGACTAGCGGGGGGCGAATCGATGAGCAGTTCTTC

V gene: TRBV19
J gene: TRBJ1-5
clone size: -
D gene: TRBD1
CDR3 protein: CASITTGAFNQPQHF
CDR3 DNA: TGTGCCAGTATCACGACAGGGGCCTTCAATCAGCCCCAGCATTTT

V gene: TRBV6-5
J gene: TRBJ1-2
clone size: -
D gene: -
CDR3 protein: CASSNRVIRVYTF
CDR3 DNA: TGTGCCAGCAGCAACAGAGTCATACGAGTCTACACCTTC

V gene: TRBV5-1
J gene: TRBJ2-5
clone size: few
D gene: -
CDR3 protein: CASSSEGLLGRETQYF
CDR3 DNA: TGCGCCAGCAGCTCGGAGGGACTCCTAGGCAGAGAGACCCAGTACTTC

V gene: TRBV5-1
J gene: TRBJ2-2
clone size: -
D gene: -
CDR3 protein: CASSHLTRGREDGELFF
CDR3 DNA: TGCGCCAGCAGCCACTTGACTAGAGGGCGGGAAGACGGGGAGCTGTTTTTT

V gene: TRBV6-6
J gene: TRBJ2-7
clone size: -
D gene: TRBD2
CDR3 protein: CASRYLGGAYEQYF
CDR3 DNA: TGTGCCAGCAGGTACCTCGGGGGGGCCTACGAGCAGTACTTC

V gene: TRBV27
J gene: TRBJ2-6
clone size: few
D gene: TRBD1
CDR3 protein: CATRQGARTGANVLTF
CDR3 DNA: TGTGCCACCCGACAGGGGGCGCGGACTGGGGCCAACGTCCTGACTTTC

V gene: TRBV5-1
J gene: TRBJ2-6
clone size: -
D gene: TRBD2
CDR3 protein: CASSSFSSGGAGANVLTF
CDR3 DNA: TGCGCCAGCAGCTCATTTTCCAGCGGGGGGGCTGGGGCCAACGTCCTGACTTTC

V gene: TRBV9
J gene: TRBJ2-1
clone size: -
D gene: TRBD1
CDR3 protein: CASSVRTGGRGEQFF
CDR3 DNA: TGTGCCAGCAGCGTCCGGACAGGGGGCCGAGGTGAGCAGTTCTTC

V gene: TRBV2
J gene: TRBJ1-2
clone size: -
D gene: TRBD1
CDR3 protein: CASRVNWTGGRGYTF
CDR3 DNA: TGTGCCAGCAGGGTTAATTGGACAGGGGGCAGAGGCTACACCTTC

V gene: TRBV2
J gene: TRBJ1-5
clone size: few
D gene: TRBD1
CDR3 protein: CASIETGLEQPQHF
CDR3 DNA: TGTGCCAGCATTGAGACAGGGTTAGAACAGCCCCAGCATTTT

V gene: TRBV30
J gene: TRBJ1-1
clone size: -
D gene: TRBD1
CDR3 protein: CAWRFTGDDEAFF
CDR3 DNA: TGTGCCTGGAGGTTCACAGGGGACGACGAAGCTTTCTTT

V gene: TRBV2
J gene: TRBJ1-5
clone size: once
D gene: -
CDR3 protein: CASSPGTLGQPQHF
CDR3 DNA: TGTGCCAGCAGCCCGGGGACATTAGGTCAGCCCCAGCATTTT